Presented here are 32 T cell receptor beta chains from one specimen sequenced in a study of T-cell reconstitution after alpha-beta-depleted transplantation in children. Preparation of the TCRbeta library was carried out with unique molecular identifiers. TCRdb itself ran the PCR reads through MiXCR, one entry per CDR3 protein. The table has a few hundred thousand distinct CDR3 sequences, about 14% seen once. Sample: PBMCs, taken from the stem cell graft. The receptors come from a human donor who donated a stem cell graft to a child with Fanconi anemia.

This clonotype has ten or more counts. The V call is TRBV5-5, the J call TRBJ1-4, with D unresolved. The CDR3 totals 13 residues. The V end lost 7 bases, the J end lost 3 bases, and 10 bases lay between the germline ends. Per the germline V gene, CDR1 is SGHKS and CDR2 is YYEKEE (reference sequence). This CDR3 is CASGGSANEKLFF. For the CDR3, the DNA is TGTGCCAGCGGAGGCTCGGCTAATGAAAAACTGTTTTTT.

In its sample, this clonotype was seen many times. The chain is built from TRBV7-2 and TRBJ1-1; no clear D. The germline CDR1 and CDR2 sequences are SGHTA and FQGNSA. This CDR3 comprises 13 residues. The V end lost 1 base, the J end lost 8 bases, and 11 bases lay between the germline ends. The CDR3 here is CASSLGRQKEAFF. In DNA, the CDR3 is TGTGCCAGCAGCTTAGGGAGACAAAAGGAAGCTTTCTTT.

This rearrangement joins TRBV11-2 to TRBJ2-2; D is possibly TRBD1 or TRBD2 (5 bases each). CDR3 size: 15 residues. The V end was cut by 3 bases, the J end by 1 base, with 9 bases between. Germline V lookup: CDR1 SGHAT, CDR2 FQNNGV. In DNA, the CDR3 is TGTGCCAGCAGCTTCGGGACGGAGAACACCGGGGAGCTGTTTTTT. This sequence encodes CASSFGTENTGELFF.

This clonotype has ten or more counts. The chain has TRBV28 and TRBJ2-1, with TRBD2 matching 7 bases. Trimming took 6 bases from V and 0 from J; bases not matched to a gene: 8. The CDR3 contains 16 residues. The germline gives CDR1 MDHEN, CDR2 SYDVKM. This CDR3 is CASRHSGVSSYNEQFF. In DNA form, the CDR3 reads TGTGCCAGCAGGCACAGCGGGGTTAGCTCCTACAATGAGCAGTTCTTC.

In its sample, this clonotype was seen a few times. The chain carries TRBV18 and TRBJ2-2, with D unresolved. Germline V gives CDR1 KGHSH, CDR2 LQKENI. This CDR3 has 15 amino acids. Between the trimmed V and J ends, which lost 6 bases and 0 bases, there was a span of 11 bases. The CDR3 sequence is CASSRWSANTGELFF. The DNA for the CDR3 is TGTGCCAGCTCGAGGTGGAGCGCGAACACCGGGGAGCTGTTTTTT.

This chain uses TRBV27 with TRBJ2-1; the D call may be TRBD1 or TRBD2 (5 bases each). The length of the CDR3 is 13 residues. Germline V CDR1 and CDR2: MNHEY, SMNVEV (reference sequence). V was pared by 3 bases and J by 9 bases, with 12 bases between. Written as DNA, the CDR3 is TGTGCCAGCAGTTTGGTGGGGGTCAGTGAGCAGTTCTTC. This gives the protein CASSLVGVSEQFF.

The table lists this clonotype with many counts. This chain links TRBV7-2 with TRBJ1-2; D not resolved. This CDR3 contains 12 residues. Trimming shortened V by 8 bases and J by 8 bases, and 15 bases separated the two germline ends. Germline V gives CDR1 SGHTA, CDR2 FQGNSA. As DNA, the CDR3 is TGTGCCAGCGGTCGATCTGGGTACGGCTACACCTTC. Its protein is CASGRSGYGYTF.

A note on this clonotype: Its ends do not fully match the called genes, so a read error is possible. The J gene is TRBJ1-1, the V gene TRBV15; weak D call: TRBD1 (5 bases). The length of the CDR3 is 15 residues. In germline, CDR1 is LNHNV, CDR2 YYDKDF (reference sequence). The CDR3 nucleotides are TGTGCCACCAGCAGAGATCCAGGGAGGAACGCTGAAGCTTTCTTT. This translates into CATSRDPGRNAEAFF.

This clonotype was seen a few times. The chain uses TRBV4-3 and TRBJ2-1; TRBD2 agrees at 7 bases. Germline V CDR1 and CDR2: LGHNA, YSLEER. V was pared by 4 bases and J by 8 bases, with 5 bases of the junction left unmatched. The CDR3 spans 13 residues. This CDR3 reads CASSLSRGDEQFF. DNA for the CDR3: TGCGCCAGCAGCCTGTCCCGGGGGGATGAGCAGTTCTTC.

This clonotype was detected a few times. The J gene is TRBJ1-2, the V gene TRBV5-1; TRBD1 might be the D (6 bases). CDR3 size: 15 residues. The germline V gene has CDR1 SGHRS and CDR2 YFSETQ. V shed 1 base and J shed 2 bases, with 12 bases lying between them. The CDR3 protein is CASSLSGGENYGYTF. DNA of the CDR3: TGCGCCAGCAGCTTGTCGGGGGGCGAAAACTATGGCTACACCTTC.

This clonotype was counted many times. The genes are TRBV6-1 and TRBJ2-3; 9 bases are a match to TRBD2. V was pared by 5 bases and J by 5 bases, with 5 bases of the junction left unmatched. CDR1 and CDR2 (germline): MNHNS, SASEGT. The CDR3 has 14 residues. The CDR3 sequence is CASSRRGGLDTQYF. CDR3 bases: TGTGCCAGCAGTAGGCGGGGGGGCTTAGATACGCAGTATTTT.

This clonotype has just a few counts. The chain joins TRBV18 to TRBJ2-1, with a weak D call TRBD1 (6 bases). CDR1 and CDR2 from the germline V gene are KGHSH and LQKENI. V dropped 5 bases and J dropped 7 bases, with 15 bases sitting between them. The CDR3 sequence is 14 residues long. CDR3 in amino acids: CASSNLGAGNEQFF. CDR3 DNA sequence: TGTGCCAGCTCAAATTTGGGGGCTGGGAATGAGCAGTTCTTC.

This clonotype was counted only a few times. The rearrangement links TRBV5-1 to TRBJ1-6; TRBD1 aligns across 9 bases. Germline V lookup: CDR1 SGHRS, CDR2 YFSETQ. Trimming took 2 bases from V and 7 from J; bases not matched to a gene: 4. The CDR3 length is 15 residues. CDR3 residues: CASSFAGTGNSPLHF. DNA of the CDR3: TGCGCCAGCAGCTTTGCCGGGACAGGGAATTCACCCCTCCACTTT.

This clonotype was detected only a few times. The chain links TRBV6-2 or TRBV6-3 to TRBJ1-2; D is ambiguous. V was cut by 10 bases and J by 0 bases, with 15 bases left in between. Germline-derived CDR1 and CDR2 are MNHEY and SVGEGT. The CDR3 length is 14 residues. The CDR3 sequence is CATLRTGTNYGYTF. In DNA, the CDR3 is TGTGCCACCTTGAGGACTGGGACTAACTATGGCTACACCTTC.

In its sample, this clonotype was seen many times. The rearrangement joins TRBV12-3 or TRBV12-4 to TRBJ2-2; D possibly matches TRBD1 or TRBD2 (5 bases each). Deletions cut 5 bases from V and 5 bases from J, with 12 bases between. CDR3 length equals 14 residues. The DNA of the CDR3 is TGTGCCAGCAGTCCAAGGGACGCTACCGGGGAGCTGTTTTTT. Its protein is CASSPRDATGELFF.

This chain uses TRBV20-1 with TRBJ1-5; D gene ambiguous. Per germline, CDR1 DFQATT and CDR2 SNEGSKA (reference sequence). This CDR3 has 14 amino acids. The ends were cut back, 3 bases at V and 0 bases at J, with 9 bases in the middle. The chain's CDR3 is CSASLSSSNQPQHF. CDR3 nucleotides: TGCAGTGCTAGCTTGTCCAGTAGCAATCAGCCCCAGCATTTT.

This chain joins TRBV6-5 and TRBJ2-5; D is possibly TRBD1 (5 bases). V was cut by 2 bases and J by 8 bases, with 9 bases left in between. This CDR3 has 12 residues. Germline values: CDR1 MNHEY, CDR2 SVGAGI. CDR3 region: CASSYSDSTQYF. Written as DNA, the CDR3 is TGTGCCAGCAGTTACAGCGACAGTACCCAGTACTTC.

This chain joins TRBV18 and TRBJ1-1, with D possibly matching TRBD1 (5 bases). The CDR3 sequence is 16 residues long. The germline V and J ends were trimmed by 6 bases and 4 bases, with 21 bases remaining between them. Germline CDR1 KGHSH, CDR2 LQKENI. CDR3 region: CASSYSAGWLGTEAFF. The DNA for the CDR3 is TGTGCCAGCTCGTACAGCGCAGGGTGGTTAGGCACTGAAGCTTTCTTT.

This clonotype was counted between two and nine times. This rearrangement joins TRBV7-8 to TRBJ2-7; D may be TRBD1 or TRBD2 (6 bases each). Per germline, CDR1 SGHVS and CDR2 FQNEAQ. Trimming removed 5 bases from V and 6 bases from J, with 20 bases in between. This CDR3 has 15 amino acids. The CDR3 reads CASSRDGGSTGEQYF. The CDR3 DNA reads as TGTGCCAGCAGCCGAGACGGGGGCAGTACCGGCGAGCAGTACTTC.

V gene TRBV7-2 combines with J gene TRBJ1-2; possible D gene TRBD1, 5 bases. Germline V gene sequence: CDR1 SGHTA, CDR2 FQGNSA. This CDR3 has 16 residues. The V end lost 5 bases, the J end lost 0 bases, and 16 bases lay between the germline ends. This CDR3 is CASSLLQGRPNYGYTF. CDR3 nucleotide sequence: TGTGCCAGCAGCCTCCTCCAGGGAAGGCCTAACTATGGCTACACCTTC.

This clonotype was counted at least ten times. The chain combines TRBV4-3 with TRBJ2-1; D remains unclear. Looked up from germline, CDR1 is LGHNA and CDR2 is YSLEER. Trimming left V 0 bases short and J 6 bases short, with 12 bases between. This CDR3 is 15 amino acids long. The CDR3 DNA reads as TGCGCCAGCAGCCAAGAAGCCCCCGAAGGCAATGAGCAGTTCTTC. Protein: CASSQEAPEGNEQFF.

This clonotype was counted only a few times. The chain combines TRBV2 with TRBJ1-2; 7 nucleotides agree with TRBD1. This CDR3 is 13 amino acids long. Trimming cost V 6 bases and J 6 bases; bases outside gene matches: 7. The germline V gene has CDR1 SNHLY and CDR2 FYNNEI. The CDR3 protein is CASSGDRAHGYTF. In DNA form, the CDR3 reads TGTGCCAGCAGCGGAGACAGGGCCCATGGCTACACCTTC.

This clonotype appeared many times. This rearrangement joins TRBV7-2 to TRBJ2-7; perhaps TRBD1 as D (6 bases). Germline lookup yields CDR1 SGHTA and CDR2 FQGNSA. CDR3 length: 15 amino acids. V lost 0 bases and J lost 3, with 12 bases in between. In nucleotides, the CDR3 is TGTGCCAGCAGCTTAGCGGGACAAGTCTTCTACGAGCAGTACGTC. Protein: CASSLAGQVFYEQYV.

The chain links TRBV10-1 to TRBJ2-5, with 13 positions matching TRBD2. Trimming cost V 5 bases and J 4 bases; bases outside gene matches: 7. Germline V gene data show CDR1 as WNHNN and CDR2 as SYGVQD (reference sequence). The CDR3 covers 16 residues. The CDR3 sequence is CASSPGLAGAGETQYF. CDR3 nucleotide sequence: TGCGCCAGCAGTCCCGGACTAGCGGGGGCCGGAGAGACCCAGTACTTC.

At least ten counts were recorded for this clonotype. This rearrangement joins TRBV5-1 to TRBJ2-1, with D possibly matching TRBD2 (7 bases). Trimming took off 0 bases at V and 7 bases at J, with 14 bases between the two ends. This CDR3 is built from 15 residues. Germline CDR1 and CDR2: SGHRS and YFSETQ. The CDR3 sequence is CASSLVGGVLNEQFF. As DNA, the CDR3 is TGCGCCAGCAGCTTGGTAGGGGGGGTTCTGAATGAGCAGTTCTTC.

This clonotype came up a few times. The rearrangement uses TRBV5-5 and TRBJ1-1; no clear D. Germline assignment: CDR1 SGHKS and CDR2 YYEKEE (reference sequence). This CDR3 is 14 amino acids long. Trimming took 6 bases from V and 0 from J, leaving 12 bases between them. The CDR3 DNA is TGTGCCAGCACCCCCTGGGTGGTGAACACTGAAGCTTTCTTT. Translation gives CASTPWVVNTEAFF.

J is TRBJ2-7 and V is TRBV9; 9 nucleotides line up with TRBD1. Losses at the gene ends were 4 bases for V and 0 bases for J; bases not matched to a gene: 5. Germline assignment: CDR1 SGDLS and CDR2 YYNGEE. The length of the CDR3 is 15 residues. The CDR3 nucleotides read TGTGCCAGCAGCCCGCGGACAGGGGACTCCTACGAGCAGTACTTC. Translation: CASSPRTGDSYEQYF. Filled out from reference TRBV9 and TRBJ2-7, the complete variable domain reads DSGVTQTPKHLITATGQRVTLRCSPRSGDLSVYWYQQSLDQGLQFLIQYYNGEERAKGNILERFSAQQFPDLHSELNLSSLELGDSALYFCASSPRTGDSYEQYFGPGTRLTVT.

The chain employs TRBV29-1 and TRBJ2-7, with no clear D. Per germline, CDR1 SQVTM and CDR2 ANQGSEA. Between the trimmed V and J ends, which lost 4 bases and 1 base, there was a span of 5 bases. The CDR3 sequence is 11 residues long. The CDR3 reads CSVGDSYEQYF. The DNA of the CDR3 is TGCAGCGTTGGGGATTCCTACGAGCAGTACTTC.

In this sample, this clonotype turned up many times. The CDR3 loop is CSAPGTGGVYGYTF. The DNA for the CDR3 is TGCAGTGCCCCCGGAACAGGGGGCGTCTATGGCTACACCTTC. This chain uses TRBV20-1 with TRBJ1-2, with 9 positions matching TRBD1. V shed 6 bases, J shed 4 bases, and the junction held 9 bases outside the gene matches. CDR1 and CDR2 (germline): DFQATT, SNEGSKA (reference sequence). The CDR3 covers 14 residues.

This clonotype was recorded a few times. The V and J genes are TRBV6-2 or TRBV6-3 and TRBJ1-6; no definite D call. Germline loops: CDR1 MNHEY, CDR2 SVGEGT. Trimming removed 2 bases at V and 5 bases at J, with 7 bases between. The length of the CDR3 is 14 residues. CDR3 bases: TGTGCCAGCAGTTACATGGTGAATAATTCACCCCTCCACTTT. Translation gives CASSYMVNNSPLHF.

This clonotype has more than one count but fewer than ten. This sequence joins TRBV2 and TRBJ2-1; 8 bases align to TRBD1. Trimming at V came to 2 bases and at J to 4 bases, leaving 10 bases not matched to a gene. CDR3 length: 17 residues. Germline V gene data show CDR1 as SNHLY and CDR2 as FYNNEI. The CDR3 loop is CASSETQTGAGYNEQFF. DNA for the CDR3: TGTGCCAGCAGTGAAACCCAGACAGGGGCCGGATACAATGAGCAGTTCTTC.

The chain uses TRBV10-1 and TRBJ2-2, with 13 bases identical to TRBD2. Trimming took 0 bases from V and 0 from J; bases not matched to a gene: 1. There are 18 residues in the CDR3. CDR1 is WNHNN, CDR2 SYGVQD, per germline (reference sequence). The DNA of the CDR3 is TGCGCCAGCAGTGAGTCCGGACTAGCGGGGGCGAACACCGGGGAGCTGTTTTTT. Translated: CASSESGLAGANTGELFF.